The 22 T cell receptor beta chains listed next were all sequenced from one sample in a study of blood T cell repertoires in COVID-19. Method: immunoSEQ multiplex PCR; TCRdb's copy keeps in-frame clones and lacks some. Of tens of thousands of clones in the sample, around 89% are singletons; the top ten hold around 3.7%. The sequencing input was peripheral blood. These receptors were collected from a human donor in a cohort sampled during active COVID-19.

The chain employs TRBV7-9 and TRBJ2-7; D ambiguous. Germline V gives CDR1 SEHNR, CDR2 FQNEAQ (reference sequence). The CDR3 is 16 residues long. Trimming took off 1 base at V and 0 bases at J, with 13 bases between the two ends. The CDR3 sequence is CASSLGRGLSSYEQYF. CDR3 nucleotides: TGTGCCAGCAGCTTAGGCAGAGGATTAAGCTCCTACGAGCAGTACTTC.

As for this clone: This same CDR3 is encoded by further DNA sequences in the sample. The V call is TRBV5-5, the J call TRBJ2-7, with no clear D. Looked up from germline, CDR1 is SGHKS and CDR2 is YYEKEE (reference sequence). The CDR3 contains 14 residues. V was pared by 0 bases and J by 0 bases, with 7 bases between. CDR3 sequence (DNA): TGTGCCAGCAGCTTGGGACTGAGCTCCTACGAGCAGTACTTC. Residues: CASSLGLSSYEQYF. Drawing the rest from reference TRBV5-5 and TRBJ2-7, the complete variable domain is DAGVTQSPTHLIKTRGQQVTLRCSPISGHKSVSWYQQVLGQGPQFIFQYYEKEERGRGNFPDRFSARQFPNYSSELNVNALLLGDSALYLCASSLGLSSYEQYFGPGTRLTVT.

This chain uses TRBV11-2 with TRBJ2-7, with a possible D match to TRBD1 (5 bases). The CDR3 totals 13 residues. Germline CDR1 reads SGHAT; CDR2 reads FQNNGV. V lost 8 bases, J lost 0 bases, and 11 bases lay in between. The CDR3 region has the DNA TGTGCCAGCGTTAACAGGAGCTCCTACGAGCAGTACTTC. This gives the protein CASVNRSSYEQYF.

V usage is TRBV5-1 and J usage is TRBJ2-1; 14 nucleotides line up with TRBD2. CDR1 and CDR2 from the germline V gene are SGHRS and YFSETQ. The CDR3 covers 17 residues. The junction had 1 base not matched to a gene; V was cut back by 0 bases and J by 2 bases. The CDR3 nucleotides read TGCGCCAGCAGCTTGGAGACTAGCGGGGGGGCCTACAATGAGCAGTTCTTC. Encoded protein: CASSLETSGGAYNEQFF.

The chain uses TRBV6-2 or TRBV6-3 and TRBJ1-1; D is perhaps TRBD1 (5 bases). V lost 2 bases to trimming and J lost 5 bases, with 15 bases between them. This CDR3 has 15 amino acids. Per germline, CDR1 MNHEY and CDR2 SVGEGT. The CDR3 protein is CASSYRGSPETEAFF. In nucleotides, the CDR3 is TGTGCCAGCAGTTACCGGGGGAGCCCTGAGACTGAAGCTTTCTTT.

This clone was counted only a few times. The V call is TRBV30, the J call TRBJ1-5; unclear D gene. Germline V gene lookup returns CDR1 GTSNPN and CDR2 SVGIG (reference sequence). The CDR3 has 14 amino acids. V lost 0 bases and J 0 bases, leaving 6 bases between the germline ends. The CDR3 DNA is TGTGCCTGGAGTGTCGGTTATAGCAATCAGCCCCAGCATTTT. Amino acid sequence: CAWSVGYSNQPQHF.

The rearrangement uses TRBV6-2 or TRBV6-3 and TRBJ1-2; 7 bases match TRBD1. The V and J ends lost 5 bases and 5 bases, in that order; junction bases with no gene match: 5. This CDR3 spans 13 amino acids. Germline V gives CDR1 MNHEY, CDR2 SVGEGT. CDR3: CASSRPGQYGYTF. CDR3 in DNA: TGTGCCAGCAGTCGACCGGGACAGTATGGCTACACCTTC.

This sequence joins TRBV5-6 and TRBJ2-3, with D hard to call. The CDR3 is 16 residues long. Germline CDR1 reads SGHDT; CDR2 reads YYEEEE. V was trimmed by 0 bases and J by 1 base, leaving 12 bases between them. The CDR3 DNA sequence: TGTGCCAGCAGCTTGGGATCAAGTGGAGGCACAGATACGCAGTATTTT. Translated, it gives CASSLGSSGGTDTQYF. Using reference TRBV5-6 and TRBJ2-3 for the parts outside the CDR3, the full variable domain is DAGVTQSPTHLIKTRGQQVTLRCSPKSGHDTVSWYQQALGQGPQFIFQYYEEEERQRGNFPDRFSGHQFPNYSSELNVNALLLGDSALYLCASSLGSSGGTDTQYFGPGTRLTVL.

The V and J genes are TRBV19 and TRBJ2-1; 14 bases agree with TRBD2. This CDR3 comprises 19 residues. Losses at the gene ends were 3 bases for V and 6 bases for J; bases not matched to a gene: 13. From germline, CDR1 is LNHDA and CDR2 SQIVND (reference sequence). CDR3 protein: CASSIGTSGSSWVGNEQFF. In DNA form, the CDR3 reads TGTGCCAGTAGTATCGGGACTAGCGGGAGCTCCTGGGTAGGCAATGAGCAGTTCTTC.

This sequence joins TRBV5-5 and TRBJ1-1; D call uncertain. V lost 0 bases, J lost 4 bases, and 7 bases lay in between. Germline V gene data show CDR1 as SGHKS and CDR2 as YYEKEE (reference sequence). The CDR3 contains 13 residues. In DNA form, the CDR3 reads TGTGCCAGCAGCTTGGCAGGTTCCACTGAAGCTTTCTTT. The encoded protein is CASSLAGSTEAFF.

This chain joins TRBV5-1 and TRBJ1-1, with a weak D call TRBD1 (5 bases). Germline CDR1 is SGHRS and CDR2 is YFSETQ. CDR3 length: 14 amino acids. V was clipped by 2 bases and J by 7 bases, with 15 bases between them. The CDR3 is CASSFGAGYFEAFF. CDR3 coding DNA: TGCGCCAGCAGCTTTGGGGCAGGGTATTTTGAAGCTTTCTTT. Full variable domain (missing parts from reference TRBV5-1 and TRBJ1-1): KAGVTQTPRYLIKTRGQQVTLSCSPISGHRSVSWYQQTPGQGLQFLFEYFSETQRNKGNFPGRFSGRQFSNSRSEMNVSTLELGDSALYLCASSFGAGYFEAFFGQGTRLTVV.

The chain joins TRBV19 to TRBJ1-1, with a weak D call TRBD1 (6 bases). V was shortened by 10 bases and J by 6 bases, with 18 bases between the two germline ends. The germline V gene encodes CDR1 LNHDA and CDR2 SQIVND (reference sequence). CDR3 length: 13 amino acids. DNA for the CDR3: TGTGCCACCAGAGGGGGGGCCTACGCTGAAGCTTTCTTT. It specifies CATRGGAYAEAFF.

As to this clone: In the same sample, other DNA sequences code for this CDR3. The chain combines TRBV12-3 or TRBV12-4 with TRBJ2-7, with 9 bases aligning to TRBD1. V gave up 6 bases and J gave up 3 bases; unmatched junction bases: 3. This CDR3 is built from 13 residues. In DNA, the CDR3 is TGTGCCAGCAGCCCGGGACAGGGCTACGAGCAGTACTTC. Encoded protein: CASSPGQGYEQYF.

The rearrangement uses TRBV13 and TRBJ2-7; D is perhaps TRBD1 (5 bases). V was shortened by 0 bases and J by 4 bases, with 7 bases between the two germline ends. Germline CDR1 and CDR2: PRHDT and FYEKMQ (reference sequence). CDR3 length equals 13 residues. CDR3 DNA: TGTGCCAGCAGCTTAGGGGACATGTACGAGCAGTACTTC. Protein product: CASSLGDMYEQYF.

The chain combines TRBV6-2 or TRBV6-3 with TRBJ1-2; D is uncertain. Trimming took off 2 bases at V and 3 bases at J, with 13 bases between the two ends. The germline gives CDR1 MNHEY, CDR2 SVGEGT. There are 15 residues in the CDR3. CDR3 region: CASSYAGSPDYGYTF. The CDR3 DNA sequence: TGTGCCAGCAGTTACGCCGGGTCTCCGGACTATGGCTACACCTTC.

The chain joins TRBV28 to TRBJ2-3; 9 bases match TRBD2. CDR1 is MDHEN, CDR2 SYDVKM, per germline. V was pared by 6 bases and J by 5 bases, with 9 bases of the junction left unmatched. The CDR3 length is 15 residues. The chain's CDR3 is CASSGLALKVDTQYF. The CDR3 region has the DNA TGTGCCAGCAGCGGACTAGCGCTAAAAGTAGATACGCAGTATTTT.

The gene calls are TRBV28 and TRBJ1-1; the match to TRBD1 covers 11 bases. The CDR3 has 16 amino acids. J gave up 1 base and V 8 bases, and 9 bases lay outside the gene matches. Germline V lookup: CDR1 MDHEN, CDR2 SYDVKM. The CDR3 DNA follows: TGTGCCAGCTGCCCGGGGACAGGGGGAAGGAACACTGAAGCTTTCTTT. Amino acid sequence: CASCPGTGGRNTEAFF.

The CDR3 loop reads CAWRQGRGPQHF. The CDR3, as DNA: TGTGCCTGGAGACAGGGCCGAGGGCCCCAGCATTTT. The V gene is TRBV30, the J gene TRBJ1-5; TRBD1 is a possible D gene (6 bases). There are 12 residues in the CDR3. The V end lost 3 bases, the J end lost 9 bases, and 12 bases lay between the germline ends. Per the germline V gene, CDR1 is GTSNPN and CDR2 is SVGIG (reference sequence). The whole variable domain, remainder taken from reference TRBV30 and TRBJ1-5, is SQTIHQWPATLVQPVGSPLSLECTVEGTSNPNLYWYRQAAGRGLQLLFYSVGIGQISSEVPQNLSASRPQDRQFILSSKKLLLSDSGFYLCAWRQGRGPQHFGDGTRLSIL.

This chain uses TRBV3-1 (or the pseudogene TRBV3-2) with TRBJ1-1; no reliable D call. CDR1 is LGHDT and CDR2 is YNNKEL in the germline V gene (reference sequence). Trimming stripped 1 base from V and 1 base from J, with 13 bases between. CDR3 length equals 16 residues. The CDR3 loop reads CASSQGSPGWNTEAFF. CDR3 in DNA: TGTGCCAGCAGCCAAGGATCGCCGGGATGGAACACTGAAGCTTTCTTT.

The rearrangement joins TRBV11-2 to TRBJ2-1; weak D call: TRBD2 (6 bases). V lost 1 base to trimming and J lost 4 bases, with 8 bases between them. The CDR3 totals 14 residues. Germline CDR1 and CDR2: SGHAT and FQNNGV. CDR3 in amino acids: CASSLGAGYNEQFF. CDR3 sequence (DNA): TGTGCCAGCAGCTTAGGGGCGGGGTACAATGAGCAGTTCTTC.

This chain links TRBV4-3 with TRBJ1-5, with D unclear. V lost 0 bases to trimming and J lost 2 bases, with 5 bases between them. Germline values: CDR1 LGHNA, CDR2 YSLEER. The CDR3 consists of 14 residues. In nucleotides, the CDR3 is TGCGCCAGCAGCCAAGATATTGGCAATCAGCCCCAGCATTTT. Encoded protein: CASSQDIGNQPQHF.

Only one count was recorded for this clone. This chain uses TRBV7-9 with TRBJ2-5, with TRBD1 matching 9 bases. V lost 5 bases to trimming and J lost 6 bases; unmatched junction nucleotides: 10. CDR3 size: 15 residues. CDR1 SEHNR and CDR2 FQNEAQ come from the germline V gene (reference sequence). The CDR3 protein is CASSAKGTGPQTQYF. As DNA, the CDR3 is TGTGCCAGCAGCGCTAAGGGGACAGGGCCGCAGACCCAGTACTTC.